Following are 20 T cell receptor beta chains from one sample sequenced in a study of blood T cell repertoires in COVID-19. Profiling relied on immunoSEQ multiplex PCR, and the TCRdb table lists in-frame clones only, not all of them. There are fewer than 200,000 clones in the sample; about 85% occur only once, and approximately 21% lies in the top ten. Source material: peripheral blood. Every receptor here comes from a man aged 60 to 69 with active or convalescent COVID-19.

The chain couples TRBV6-1 to TRBJ1-2; D is perhaps TRBD1 (6 bases). This CDR3 comprises 15 residues. From germline, CDR1 is MNHNS and CDR2 SASEGT. Trimming took 0 bases from V and 2 from J, leaving 10 bases between them. In nucleotides, the CDR3 is TGTGCCAGCAGTGAAGCCAACAGGGCGAACTATGGCTACACCTTC. This sequence encodes CASSEANRANYGYTF.

The V call is TRBV5-6, the J call TRBJ1-3; a weak D match, TRBD1 (6 bases). The CDR3 is 15 residues long. Trimming pared 3 bases from V and 3 bases from J, leaving 13 bases between. Germline V gene data show CDR1 as SGHDT and CDR2 as YYEEEE. The CDR3 coding sequence is TGTGCCAGCAGCTATGGACAGTTTGTTGGAAACACCATATATTTT. Translation: CASSYGQFVGNTIYF.

The chain links TRBV5-5 to TRBJ1-2; D is perhaps TRBD1 (5 bases). The CDR3 is made up of 14 amino acids. V lost 3 bases and J lost 4, with 13 bases in between. Germline loops: CDR1 SGHKS, CDR2 YYEKEE (reference sequence). The CDR3 protein is CASSSSGGAYGYTF. CDR3 nucleotide sequence: TGTGCCAGCAGCTCCTCGGGGGGTGCCTATGGCTACACCTTC.

The chain combines TRBV18 with TRBJ1-1, with a weak D call TRBD1 (5 bases). Trimming shortened V by 2 bases and J by 2 bases, and 6 bases separated the two germline ends. Per germline, CDR1 KGHSH and CDR2 LQKENI. The length of the CDR3 is 13 residues. The CDR3 sequence is CASSPRGNTEAFF. CDR3 coding DNA: TGTGCCAGCTCACCAAGGGGTAACACTGAAGCTTTCTTT. Based on the CDR3 plus reference TRBV18 and TRBJ1-1, the full variable domain is NAGVMQNPRHLVRRRGQEARLRCSPMKGHSHVYWYRQLPEEGLKFMVYLQKENIIDESGMPKERFSAEFPKEGPSILRIQQVVRGDSAAYFCASSPRGNTEAFFGQGTRLTVV.

The chain employs TRBV7-9 and TRBJ2-7; a possible D gene is TRBD1 (5 bases). Trimming removed 5 bases at V and 7 bases at J, with 15 bases between. Germline V gives CDR1 SEHNR, CDR2 FQNEAQ (reference sequence). This CDR3 spans 13 amino acids. This chain's CDR3 is CASSRQGFGEQYF. Written as DNA, the CDR3 is TGTGCCAGCAGCCGGCAGGGCTTTGGGGAGCAGTACTTC.

The rearrangement uses TRBV7-6 and TRBJ2-7; TRBD1 matches 7 bases. V gave up 7 bases and J gave up 5 bases; unmatched junction bases: 11. Germline V gene data show CDR1 as SGHVS and CDR2 as FNYEAQ. The CDR3 covers 14 residues. CDR3 residues: CASNPRRGNHEQYF. CDR3 DNA sequence: TGTGCCAGCAACCCACGCAGGGGGAATCACGAGCAGTACTTC.

The J gene is TRBJ1-3, the V gene TRBV27; D unclear. V was clipped by 8 bases and J by 7 bases, with 9 bases between them. Germline CDR1 MNHEY, CDR2 SMNVEV (reference sequence). The CDR3 has 11 amino acids. CDR3 amino acids: CASPMLNTIYF. For the CDR3, the DNA is TGTGCCAGCCCTATGCTGAACACCATATATTTT.

The V call is TRBV11-1, the J call TRBJ2-4; D not certain. V gave up 5 bases and J gave up 1 base, with 6 bases separating them. This CDR3 comprises 13 residues. Germline V gene lookup returns CDR1 SGHAT and CDR2 FQDESV (reference sequence). CDR3 DNA sequence: TGTGCCAGCAGCCCCCCGGCCAAAAACATTCAGTACTTC. The encoded protein is CASSPPAKNIQYF. The variable domain in full, with the rest retrieved from reference TRBV11-1 and TRBJ2-4, is EAEVAQSPRYKITEKSQAVAFWCDPISGHATLYWYRQILGQGPELLVQFQDESVVDDSQLPKDRFSAERLKGVDSTLKIQPAELGDSAMYLCASSPPAKNIQYFGAGTRLSVL.

This chain uses TRBV2 with TRBJ1-1, with D possibly being TRBD1 (6 bases). Trimming cost V 5 bases and J 2 bases, with 9 bases left between them. CDR1 is SNHLY and CDR2 is FYNNEI in the germline V gene. There are 13 residues in the CDR3. The CDR3 spells CASSPTGNTEAFF. CDR3 sequence (DNA): TGTGCCAGCAGTCCGACAGGAAACACTGAAGCTTTCTTT.

The gene calls are TRBV20-1 and TRBJ2-3; D might be TRBD2 (5 bases). The germline V and J ends were trimmed by 3 bases and 0 bases, with 13 bases remaining between them. In germline, CDR1 is DFQATT, CDR2 SNEGSKA (reference sequence). CDR3 length: 15 amino acids. Here the CDR3 reads CSASSAGSSTDTQYF. DNA for the CDR3: TGCAGTGCTAGTTCGGCGGGTTCTAGCACAGATACGCAGTATTTT.

The chain recombines TRBV6-5 with TRBJ2-7, with 9 bases aligning to TRBD1. This CDR3 is built from 12 residues. Trimming cost V 6 bases and J 6 bases; bases outside gene matches: 3. CDR1 is MNHEY, CDR2 SVGAGI, per germline. The CDR3 is CASRSTGGEQYF. CDR3 in DNA: TGTGCCAGCAGATCGACAGGGGGCGAGCAGTACTTC.

The chain recombines TRBV7-2 with TRBJ1-2; the match to TRBD1 covers 9 bases. V was clipped by 5 bases and J by 2 bases; unmatched bases: 6. The germline CDR1 and CDR2 sequences are SGHTA and FQGNSA. This CDR3 is 15 amino acids long. The CDR3 here is CASSRGGTGNYGYTF. The CDR3 DNA is TGTGCCAGCAGCCGCGGGGGGACAGGGAACTATGGCTACACCTTC.

CDR3 nucleotide sequence: TGTGCCAGCAGCAGGACCGGGACAGCTGAAGCTTTCTTT. Its translation: CASSRTGTAEAFF. V is TRBV6-2 or TRBV6-3 and J is TRBJ1-1, with TRBD1 matching over 7 bases. Germline V gives CDR1 MNHEY, CDR2 SVGEGT. This CDR3 has 13 residues. Germline trimming cut 6 bases from V and 6 bases from J; bases unmatched to any gene: 7.

The rearrangement uses TRBV14 and TRBJ2-3, with 7 bases identical to TRBD1. The germline V gene has CDR1 SGHDN and CDR2 FVKESK. CDR3 length: 16 residues. The V and J ends lost 4 bases and 4 bases, in that order; junction bases with no gene match: 11. CDR3 sequence reads: CASSRITGDSPDTQYF. CDR3 in DNA: TGTGCCAGCAGCCGGATTACAGGGGATTCGCCAGATACGCAGTATTTT.

The chain uses TRBV7-9 and TRBJ2-5; TRBD1 matches at 8 bases. CDR3 length: 16 residues. CDR1 and CDR2 from the germline V gene are SEHNR and FQNEAQ (reference sequence). V shed 2 bases and J 4 bases; nucleotides not matched to a gene: 9. The CDR3 is CASSLRAGGAGETQYF. The CDR3, as DNA: TGTGCCAGCAGCTTACGGGCAGGGGGCGCGGGAGAGACCCAGTACTTC.

The chain carries TRBV4-1 and TRBJ1-3, with D hard to call. Germline-derived CDR1 and CDR2 are MGHRA and YSYEKL. This CDR3 contains 15 residues. V gave up 0 bases and J gave up 2 bases, with 8 bases separating them. The CDR3 nucleotides are TGCGCCAGCAGCCAAGAGCCCAGGACTGGAAACACCATATATTTT. As protein: CASSQEPRTGNTIYF.

The chain is built from TRBV2 and TRBJ2-1, with 9 positions matching TRBD2. The CDR3 sequence is 15 residues long. V dropped 3 bases and J dropped 2; count of bases not matched to a gene: 2. Germline V CDR1 and CDR2: SNHLY, FYNNEI. The CDR3 nucleotides read TGTGCCAGCAGTGAGACTAGCGGAACCTACAATGAGCAGTTCTTC. Amino acid sequence: CASSETSGTYNEQFF. Based on the CDR3 plus reference TRBV2 and TRBJ2-1, the full variable domain is EPEVTQTPSHQVTQMGQEVILRCVPISNHLYFYWYRQILGQKVEFLVSFYNNEISEKSEIFDDQFSVERPDGSNFTLKIRSTKLEDSAMYFCASSETSGTYNEQFFGPGTRLTVL.

V is TRBV5-4 and J is TRBJ2-7; 7 bases line up with TRBD1. Germline CDR1 reads SGHNT; CDR2 reads YYREEE (reference sequence). The CDR3 length is 14 residues. V gave up 2 bases and J gave up 5 bases; unmatched junction bases: 7. CDR3 in amino acids: CASSFRQGKDEQYF. The CDR3 DNA follows: TGTGCCAGCAGCTTCCGACAGGGAAAGGACGAGCAGTACTTC.

This chain joins TRBV6-5 and TRBJ2-7, with D maybe TRBD2 (5 bases). There are 13 residues in the CDR3. Per germline, CDR1 MNHEY and CDR2 SVGAGI. V was shortened by 4 bases and J by 2 bases, with 9 bases between the two germline ends. CDR3 in amino acids: CASSFRGAYEQYF. For the CDR3, the DNA is TGTGCCAGCAGTTTCCGGGGAGCCTACGAGCAGTACTTC.

The V gene is TRBV6-1, the J gene TRBJ2-7; perhaps TRBD2 as D (6 bases). CDR3 length: 14 amino acids. V was pared by 0 bases and J by 7 bases, with 13 bases between. CDR1 MNHNS and CDR2 SASEGT come from the germline V gene. The DNA for the CDR3 is TGTGCCAGCAGTGAAGCCTATAGGGACTCTGAGCAGTACTTC. It codes for CASSEAYRDSEQYF.